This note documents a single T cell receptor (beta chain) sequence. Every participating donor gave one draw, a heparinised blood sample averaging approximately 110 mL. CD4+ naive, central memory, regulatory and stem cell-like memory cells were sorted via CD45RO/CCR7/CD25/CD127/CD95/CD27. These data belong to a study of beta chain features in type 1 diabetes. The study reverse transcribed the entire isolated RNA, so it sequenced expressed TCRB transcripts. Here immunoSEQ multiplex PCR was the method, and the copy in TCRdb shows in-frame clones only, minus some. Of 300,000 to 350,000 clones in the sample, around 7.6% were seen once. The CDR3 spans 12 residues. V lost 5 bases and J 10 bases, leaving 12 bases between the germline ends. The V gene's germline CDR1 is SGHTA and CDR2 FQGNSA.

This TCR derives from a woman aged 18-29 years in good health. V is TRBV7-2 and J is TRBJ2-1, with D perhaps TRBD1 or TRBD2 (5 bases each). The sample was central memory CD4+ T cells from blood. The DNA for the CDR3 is TGTGCCAGCAGCCCAGATTGGGACGAGCAGTTCTTC. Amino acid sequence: CASSPDWDEQFF.